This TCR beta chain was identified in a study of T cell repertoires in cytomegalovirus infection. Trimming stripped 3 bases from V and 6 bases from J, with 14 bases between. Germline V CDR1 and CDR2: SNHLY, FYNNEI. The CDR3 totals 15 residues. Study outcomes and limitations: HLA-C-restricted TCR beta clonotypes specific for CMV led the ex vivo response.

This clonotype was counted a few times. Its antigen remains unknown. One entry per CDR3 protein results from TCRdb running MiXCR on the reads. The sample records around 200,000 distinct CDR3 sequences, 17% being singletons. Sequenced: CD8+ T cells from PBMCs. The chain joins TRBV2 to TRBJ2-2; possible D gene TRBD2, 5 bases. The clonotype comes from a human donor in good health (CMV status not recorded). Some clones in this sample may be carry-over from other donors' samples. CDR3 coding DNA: TGTGCCAGCAGTGAGTCCGGGGTTTTCCCCGGGGAGCTGTTTTTT. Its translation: CASSESGVFPGELFF.